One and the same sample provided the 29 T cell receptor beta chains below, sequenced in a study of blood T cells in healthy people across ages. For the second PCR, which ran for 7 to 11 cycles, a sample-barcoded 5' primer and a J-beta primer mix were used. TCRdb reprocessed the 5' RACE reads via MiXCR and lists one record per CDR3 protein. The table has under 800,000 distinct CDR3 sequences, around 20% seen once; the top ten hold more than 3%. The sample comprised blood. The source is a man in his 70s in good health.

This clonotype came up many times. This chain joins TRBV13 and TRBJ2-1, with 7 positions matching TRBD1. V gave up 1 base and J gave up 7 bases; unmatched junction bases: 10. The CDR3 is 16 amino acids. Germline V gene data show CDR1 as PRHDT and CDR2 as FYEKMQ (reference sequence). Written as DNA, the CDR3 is TGTGCCAGCAGCTTAGAGGGGGACAGCTCCGGGAATGAGCAGTTCTTC. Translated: CASSLEGDSSGNEQFF. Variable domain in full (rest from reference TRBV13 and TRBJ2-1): AAGVIQSPRHLIKEKRETATLKCYPIPRHDTVYWYQQGPGQDPQFLISFYEKMQSDKGSIPDRFSAQQFSDYHSELNMSSLELGDSALYFCASSLEGDSSGNEQFFGPGTRLTVL.

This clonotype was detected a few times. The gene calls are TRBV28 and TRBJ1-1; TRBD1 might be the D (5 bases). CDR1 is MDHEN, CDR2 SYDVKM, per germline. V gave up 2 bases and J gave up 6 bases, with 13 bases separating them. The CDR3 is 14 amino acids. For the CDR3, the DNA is TGTGCCAGCAGTTTACCCCCCATGGGGGCTGAAGCTTTCTTT. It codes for CASSLPPMGAEAFF.

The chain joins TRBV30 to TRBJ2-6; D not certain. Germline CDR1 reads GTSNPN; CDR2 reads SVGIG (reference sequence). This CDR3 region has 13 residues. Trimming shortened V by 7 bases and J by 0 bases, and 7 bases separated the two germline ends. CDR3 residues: CAFTLSGANVLTF. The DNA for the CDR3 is TGTGCCTTTACTCTCTCTGGGGCCAACGTCCTGACTTTC.

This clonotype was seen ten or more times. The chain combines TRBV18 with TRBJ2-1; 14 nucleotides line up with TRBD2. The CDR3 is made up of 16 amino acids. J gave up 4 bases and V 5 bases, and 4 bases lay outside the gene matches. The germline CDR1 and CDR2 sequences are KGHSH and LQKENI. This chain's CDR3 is CASSIGTSGRYNEQFF. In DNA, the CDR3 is TGTGCCAGCTCAATCGGGACTAGCGGGAGATACAATGAGCAGTTCTTC. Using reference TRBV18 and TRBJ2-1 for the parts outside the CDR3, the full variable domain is NAGVMQNPRHLVRRRGQEARLRCSPMKGHSHVYWYRQLPEEGLKFMVYLQKENIIDESGMPKERFSAEFPKEGPSILRIQQVVRGDSAAYFCASSIGTSGRYNEQFFGPGTRLTVL.

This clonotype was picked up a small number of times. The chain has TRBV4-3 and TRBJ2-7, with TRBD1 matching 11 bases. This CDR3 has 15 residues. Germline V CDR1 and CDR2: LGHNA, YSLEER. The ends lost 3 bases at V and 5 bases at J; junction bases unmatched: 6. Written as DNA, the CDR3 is TGCGCCAGCAGCCAGGACAGGGGGCTGGGTAACGAGCAGTACTTC. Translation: CASSQDRGLGNEQYF.

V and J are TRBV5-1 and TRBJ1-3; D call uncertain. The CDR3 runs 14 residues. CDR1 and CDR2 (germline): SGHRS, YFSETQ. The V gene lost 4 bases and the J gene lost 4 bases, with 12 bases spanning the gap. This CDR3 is CASSADGGGNTIYF. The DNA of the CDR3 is TGCGCCAGCAGCGCTGACGGAGGGGGAAACACCATATATTTT.

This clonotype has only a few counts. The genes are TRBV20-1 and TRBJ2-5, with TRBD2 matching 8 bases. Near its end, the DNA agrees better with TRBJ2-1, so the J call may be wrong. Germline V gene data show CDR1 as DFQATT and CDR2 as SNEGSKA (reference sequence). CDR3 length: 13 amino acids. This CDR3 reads CSASGRAGNEQFF. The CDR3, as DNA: TGCAGTGCTAGCGGGAGGGCCGGCAATGAGCAGTTCTTC.

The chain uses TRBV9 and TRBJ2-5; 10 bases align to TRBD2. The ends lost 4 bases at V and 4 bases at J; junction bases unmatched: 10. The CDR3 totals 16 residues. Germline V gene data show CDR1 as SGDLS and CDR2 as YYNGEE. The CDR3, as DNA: TGTGCCAGCAGCAAAAGCGGGGGGGCCTTTGGAGAGACCCAGTACTTC. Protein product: CASSKSGGAFGETQYF.

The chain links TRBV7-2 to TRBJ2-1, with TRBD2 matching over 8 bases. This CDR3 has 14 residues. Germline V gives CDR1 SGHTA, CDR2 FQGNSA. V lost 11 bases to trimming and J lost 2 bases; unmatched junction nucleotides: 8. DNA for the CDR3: TGTGCCGTGGTTTCTAGCGGGCCCTACAATGAGCAGTTCTTC. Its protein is CAVVSSGPYNEQFF. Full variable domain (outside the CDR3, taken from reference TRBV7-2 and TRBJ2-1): GAGVSQSPSNKVTEKGKDVELRCDPISGHTALYWYRQSLGQGLEFLIYFQGNSAPDKSGLPSDRFSAERTGGSVSTLTIQRTQQEDSAVYLCAVVSSGPYNEQFFGPGTRLTVL.

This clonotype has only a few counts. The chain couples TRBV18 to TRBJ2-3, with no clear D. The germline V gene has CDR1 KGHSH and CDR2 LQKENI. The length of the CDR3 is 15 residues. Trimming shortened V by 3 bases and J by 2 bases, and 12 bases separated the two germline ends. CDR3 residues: CASSPDRQATDTQYF. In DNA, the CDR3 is TGTGCCAGCTCACCGGACCGTCAGGCCACAGATACGCAGTATTTT.

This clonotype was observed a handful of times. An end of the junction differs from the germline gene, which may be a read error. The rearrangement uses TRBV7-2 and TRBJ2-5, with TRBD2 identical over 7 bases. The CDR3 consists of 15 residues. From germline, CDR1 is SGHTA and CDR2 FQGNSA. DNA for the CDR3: TGTGCCAGCAGCATAGCGGGTCGATCTCAAGAGACCCAGTACTTC. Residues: CASSIAGRSQETQYF. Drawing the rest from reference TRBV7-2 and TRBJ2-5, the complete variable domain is GAGVSQSPSNKVTEKGKDVELRCDPISGHTALYWYRQSLGQGLEFLIYFQGNSAPDKSGLPSDRFSAERTGGSVSTLTIQRTQQEDSAVYLCASSIAGRSQETQYFGPGTRLLVL.

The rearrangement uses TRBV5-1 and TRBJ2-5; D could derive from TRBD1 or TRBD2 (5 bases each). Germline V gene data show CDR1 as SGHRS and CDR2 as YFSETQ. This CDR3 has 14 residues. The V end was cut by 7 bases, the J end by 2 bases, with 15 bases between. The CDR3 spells CASSRGKGQETQYF. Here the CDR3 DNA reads TGCGCCAGCTCACGGGGAAAGGGGCAAGAGACCCAGTACTTC.

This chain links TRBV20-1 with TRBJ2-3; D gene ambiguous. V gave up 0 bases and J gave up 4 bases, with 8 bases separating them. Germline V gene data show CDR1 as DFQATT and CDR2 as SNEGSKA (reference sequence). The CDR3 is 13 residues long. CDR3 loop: CSARETAPDTQYF. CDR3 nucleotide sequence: TGCAGTGCTAGAGAAACAGCACCAGATACGCAGTATTTT.

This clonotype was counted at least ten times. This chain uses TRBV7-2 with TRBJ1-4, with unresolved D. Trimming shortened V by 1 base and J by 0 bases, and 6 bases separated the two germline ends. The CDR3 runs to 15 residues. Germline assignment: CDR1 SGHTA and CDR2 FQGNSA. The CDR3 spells CASSLGSATNEKLFF. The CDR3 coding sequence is TGTGCCAGCAGCTTAGGGTCGGCAACTAATGAAAAACTGTTTTTT.

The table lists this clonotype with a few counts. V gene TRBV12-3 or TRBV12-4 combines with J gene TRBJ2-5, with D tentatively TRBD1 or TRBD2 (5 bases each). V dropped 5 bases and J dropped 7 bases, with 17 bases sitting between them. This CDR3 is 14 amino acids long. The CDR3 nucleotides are TGTGCCAGCAGTCAGAGGGGCGATCCCGGGACCCAGTACTTC. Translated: CASSQRGDPGTQYF.

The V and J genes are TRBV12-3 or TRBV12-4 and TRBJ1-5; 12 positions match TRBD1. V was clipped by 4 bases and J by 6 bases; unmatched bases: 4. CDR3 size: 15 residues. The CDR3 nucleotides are TGTGCCAGCAGTTGGGGGACAGGGGGCACTCAGCCCCAGCATTTT. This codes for CASSWGTGGTQPQHF.

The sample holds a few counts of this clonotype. The CDR3 coding sequence is TGTGCCAGCACTCAATCGGAAACTGAAGCTTTCTTT. It is translated as CASTQSETEAFF. This chain links TRBV12-3 or TRBV12-4 with TRBJ1-1; unclear D gene. The CDR3 totals 12 residues. The germline V and J ends were trimmed by 7 bases and 5 bases, with 11 bases remaining between them.

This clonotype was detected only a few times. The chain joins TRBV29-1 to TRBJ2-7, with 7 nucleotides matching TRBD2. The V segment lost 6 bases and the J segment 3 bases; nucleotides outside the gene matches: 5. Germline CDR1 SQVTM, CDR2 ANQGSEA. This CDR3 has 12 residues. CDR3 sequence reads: CSVWTSSYEQYF. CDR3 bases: TGCAGCGTCTGGACTAGTAGCTACGAGCAGTACTTC.

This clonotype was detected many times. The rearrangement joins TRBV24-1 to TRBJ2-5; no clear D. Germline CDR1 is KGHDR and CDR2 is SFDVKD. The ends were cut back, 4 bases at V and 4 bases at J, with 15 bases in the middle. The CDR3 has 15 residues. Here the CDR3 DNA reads TGTGCCACCAGTGACCGTGCCGGGTCCCGAGAGACCCAGTACTTC. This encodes CATSDRAGSRETQYF.

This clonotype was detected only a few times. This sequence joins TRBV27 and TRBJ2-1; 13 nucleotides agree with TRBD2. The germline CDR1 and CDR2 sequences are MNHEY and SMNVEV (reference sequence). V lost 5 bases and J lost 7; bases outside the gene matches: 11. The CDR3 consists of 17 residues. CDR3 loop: CASSIVSGTSGKNEQFF. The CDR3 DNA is TGTGCCAGCAGTATAGTCTCCGGGACTAGCGGGAAGAATGAGCAGTTCTTC.

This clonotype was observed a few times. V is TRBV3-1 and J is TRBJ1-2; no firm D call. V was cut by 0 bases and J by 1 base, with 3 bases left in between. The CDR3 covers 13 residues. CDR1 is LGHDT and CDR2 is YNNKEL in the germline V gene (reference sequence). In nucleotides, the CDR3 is TGTGCCAGCAGCCAAGAAGGTAACTATGGCTACACCTTC. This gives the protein CASSQEGNYGYTF.

Here the CDR3 reads CASRRQGAEQYF. The CDR3 DNA follows: TGTGCCAGCAGGCGACAGGGGGCTGAGCAGTACTTC. This sequence joins TRBV7-9 and TRBJ2-7, with 10 positions matching TRBD1. Germline lookup yields CDR1 SEHNR and CDR2 FQNEAQ (reference sequence). V shed 6 bases, J shed 7 bases, and the junction held 3 bases outside the gene matches. The CDR3 totals 12 residues.

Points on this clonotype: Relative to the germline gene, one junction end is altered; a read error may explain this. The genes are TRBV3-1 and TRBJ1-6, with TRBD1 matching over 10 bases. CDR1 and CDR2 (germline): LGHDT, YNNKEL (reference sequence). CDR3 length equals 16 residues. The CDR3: CASSQDDRGHKSPLHF. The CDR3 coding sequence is TGTGCCAGCAGCCAAGACGACAGGGGGCATAAGTCACCCCTTCACTTT.

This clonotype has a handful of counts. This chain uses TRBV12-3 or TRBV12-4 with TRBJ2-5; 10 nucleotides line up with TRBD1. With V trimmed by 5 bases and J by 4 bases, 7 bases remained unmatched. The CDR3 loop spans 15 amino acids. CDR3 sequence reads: CASSPPGQGTETQYF. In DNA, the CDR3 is TGTGCCAGCAGTCCCCCGGGACAGGGGACAGAGACCCAGTACTTC.

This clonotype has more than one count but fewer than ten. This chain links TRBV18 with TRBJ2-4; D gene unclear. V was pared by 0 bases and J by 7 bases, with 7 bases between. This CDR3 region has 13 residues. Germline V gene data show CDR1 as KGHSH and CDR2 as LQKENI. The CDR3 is CASSPPSMNIQYF. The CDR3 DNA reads TGTGCCAGCTCACCACCTAGCATGAACATTCAGTACTTC.

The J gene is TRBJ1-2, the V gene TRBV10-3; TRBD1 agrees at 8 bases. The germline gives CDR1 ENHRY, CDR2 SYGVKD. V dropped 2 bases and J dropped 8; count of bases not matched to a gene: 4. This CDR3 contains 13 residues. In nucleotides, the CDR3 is TGTGCCATCAGTGAGCTCAGGGGGCAGGGCTACACCTTC. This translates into CAISELRGQGYTF.

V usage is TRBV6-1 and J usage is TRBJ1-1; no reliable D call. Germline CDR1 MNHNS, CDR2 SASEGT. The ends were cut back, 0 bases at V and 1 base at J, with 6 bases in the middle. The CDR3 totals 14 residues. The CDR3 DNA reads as TGTGCCAGCAGTGAAGCGTGGACGAACACTGAAGCTTTCTTT. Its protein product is CASSEAWTNTEAFF.

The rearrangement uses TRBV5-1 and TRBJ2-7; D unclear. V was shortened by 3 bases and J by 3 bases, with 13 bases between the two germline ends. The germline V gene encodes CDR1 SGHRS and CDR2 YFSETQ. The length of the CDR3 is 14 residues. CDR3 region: CASSSAIDNYEQYF. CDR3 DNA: TGCGCCAGCAGCTCAGCGATAGACAACTACGAGCAGTACTTC.

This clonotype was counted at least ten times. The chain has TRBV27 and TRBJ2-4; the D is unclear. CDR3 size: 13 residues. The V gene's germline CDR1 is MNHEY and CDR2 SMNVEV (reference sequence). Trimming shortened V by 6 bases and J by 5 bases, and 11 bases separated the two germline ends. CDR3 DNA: TGTGCCAGCAGGGGGAACGTTGAAAACATTCAGTACTTC. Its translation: CASRGNVENIQYF.